A single sample gave rise to the 30 T cell receptor beta chains below, sequenced in a study of spatial heterogeneity in lung cancer. MiXCR, applied by TCRdb to the 5' RACE reads, yields one record per CDR3 protein. The data contain about 75,000 distinct CDR3 sequences, less than 15% of them singletons. Time point indicated: sample taken at primary tumor resection. From tumor, nontumor lung or frozen PBMC, whole RNA was taken unsorted for sequencing. Sequencing used PBMCs, obtained at surgery. Receptor source: a male donor with early-stage non-small cell lung cancer.

The chain has TRBV6-6 and TRBJ2-3, with 8 bases that match TRBD1. V lost 2 bases to trimming and J lost 4 bases; unmatched junction nucleotides: 5. From germline, CDR1 is MNHNY and CDR2 SVGAGI (reference sequence). This CDR3 spans 15 amino acids. The CDR3, as DNA: TGTGCCAGCAGTTACACCGGACAGGGCCCAGATACGCAGTATTTT. Protein: CASSYTGQGPDTQYF.

This clonotype was seen repeatedly, ten times or more. This chain links TRBV29-1 with TRBJ2-7; 7 nucleotides align to TRBD1. The germline V gene encodes CDR1 SQVTM and CDR2 ANQGSEA. V lost 6 bases to trimming and J lost 5 bases; unmatched junction nucleotides: 13. This CDR3 is 14 amino acids long. CDR3 in amino acids: CSVGGQGELDEQYF. The CDR3 DNA follows: TGCAGCGTAGGAGGTCAGGGGGAATTGGACGAGCAGTACTTC.

This clonotype was seen many times. This chain uses TRBV7-6 with TRBJ2-7, with D possibly being TRBD2 (7 bases). This CDR3 is 15 amino acids long. V was clipped by 5 bases and J by 1 base, with 15 bases between them. CDR1 SGHVS and CDR2 FNYEAQ come from the germline V gene. The CDR3 DNA follows: TGTGCCAGCAGCCCTGGGGGGGGGCTATCCTACGAGCAGTACTTC. It translates to CASSPGGGLSYEQYF.

This clonotype was seen a few times. The V and J genes are TRBV6-5 and TRBJ2-3, with D possibly being TRBD2 (5 bases). Trimming removed 5 bases from V and 0 bases from J, with 12 bases in between. The CDR3 sequence is 15 residues long. CDR1 MNHEY and CDR2 SVGAGI come from the germline V gene. Written as DNA, the CDR3 is TGTGCCAGCAGTCTTTTAGGCGGGAGCACAGATACGCAGTATTTT. This sequence encodes CASSLLGGSTDTQYF.

The chain has TRBV27 and TRBJ2-7; D remains unclear. Trimming pared 6 bases from V and 0 bases from J, leaving 12 bases between. There are 14 residues in the CDR3. Germline V CDR1 and CDR2: MNHEY, SMNVEV (reference sequence). CDR3 nucleotides: TGTGCCAGCAGGCCCGGGCCCCGCTCCTACGAGCAGTACTTC. Translated, it gives CASRPGPRSYEQYF.

The chain is built from TRBV5-1 and TRBJ1-2; D remains ambiguous. The CDR3 has 13 amino acids. Trimming removed 1 base from V and 4 bases from J, with 8 bases in between. Per germline, CDR1 SGHRS and CDR2 YFSETQ. CDR3 nucleotides: TGCGCCAGCAGCTTGTCTGCGGGCTATGGCTACACCTTC. Its translation: CASSLSAGYGYTF.

As regards this clonotype: Just one base apart from a much larger clone, this may be a read error. The chain recombines TRBV11-3 with TRBJ2-3, with TRBD2 identical over 7 bases. The CDR3 extends over 14 amino acids. CDR1 and CDR2 (germline): SGHNT, YENEEA. Trimming cost V 5 bases and J 0 bases; bases outside gene matches: 2. The CDR3 is CASSLSGSTDTQYF. The DNA for the CDR3 is TGTGCCAGCAGCCTTAGCGGGAGCACAGATACGCAGTATTTT. The full variable domain, rest sourced from reference TRBV11-3 and TRBJ2-3, is EAGVVQSPRYKIIEKKQPVAFWCNPISGHNTLYWYLQNLGQGPELLIRYENEEAVDDSQLPKDRFSAERLKGVDSTLKIQPAELGDSAVYLCASSLSGSTDTQYFGPGTRLTVL.

This clonotype was counted a few times. The gene calls are TRBV13 and TRBJ1-6; D is ambiguous. Germline CDR1 and CDR2: PRHDT and FYEKMQ (reference sequence). V lost 5 bases, J lost 11 bases, and 13 bases lay in between. CDR3 length equals 13 residues. The CDR3 sequence is CASSISLGAPLHF. For the CDR3, the DNA is TGTGCCAGCAGCATTAGTCTCGGTGCACCCCTCCACTTT.

This clonotype was detected ten times or more. This rearrangement joins TRBV21-1 to TRBJ2-2; TRBD1 is taken as the D call from the table, unchecked against the DNA. TRBV21-1 counts as a pseudogene. The CDR3 sequence is 15 residues long. The CDR3 DNA reads TGTGCCAGCAGCAAGGGGGCGCCGAACACCGGGGAGCTGTTTTTT. Its protein is CASSKGAPNTGELFF.

This clonotype was detected many times. The chain is built from TRBV27 and TRBJ1-1; D remains ambiguous. The germline CDR1 and CDR2 sequences are MNHEY and SMNVEV (reference sequence). The V end was cut by 5 bases, the J end by 6 bases, with 13 bases between. This CDR3 comprises 13 residues. The CDR3 is CASSAPGRAEAFF. Written as DNA, the CDR3 is TGTGCCAGCAGTGCCCCGGGGAGGGCTGAAGCTTTCTTT.

A note on this clonotype: One end of the junction does not line up with germline, which may come from a read error. The chain links TRBV7-9 to TRBJ2-1, with D perhaps matching TRBD1 (6 bases). This CDR3 is built from 15 residues. Germline V gene lookup returns CDR1 SEHNR and CDR2 FQNEAQ (reference sequence). Written as DNA, the CDR3 is TGTGCCGGCAGCTTAGAAATCGGACAGAACAATGAGCAGTTCTTC. As protein: CAGSLEIGQNNEQFF.

This clonotype was seen more than once but under ten times. V is TRBV12-3 or TRBV12-4 and J is TRBJ2-1, with 14 bases lining up with TRBD2. The V and J ends lost 7 bases and 2 bases, in that order; junction bases with no gene match: 10. This CDR3 is 18 amino acids long. Here the CDR3 reads CASTPTSGRATAYNEQFF. The CDR3 DNA is TGTGCCAGCACCCCGACTAGCGGGAGGGCCACGGCCTACAATGAGCAGTTCTTC.

In this sample, this clonotype turned up a few times. The J gene is TRBJ2-4, the V gene TRBV7-9; the D gene is possibly TRBD1 (6 bases). The CDR3 spans 14 residues. Deletions cut 5 bases from V and 0 bases from J, with 8 bases between. Germline V gene lookup returns CDR1 SEHNR and CDR2 FQNEAQ (reference sequence). The CDR3 DNA is TGTGCCAGCAGCACGGGACAAGCCAAAAACATTCAGTACTTC. This translates into CASSTGQAKNIQYF.

The chain combines TRBV19 with TRBJ2-7, with 13 bases matching TRBD2. J lost 4 bases, V lost 5 bases, and 8 bases had no gene match. Per germline, CDR1 LNHDA and CDR2 SQIVND (reference sequence). The CDR3 extends over 16 amino acids. CDR3 region: CASSPGLAGANYEQYF. The CDR3 region has the DNA TGTGCCAGTAGTCCCGGACTAGCGGGAGCCAATTACGAGCAGTACTTC.

The genes are TRBV20-1 and TRBJ1-4; no firm D call. This CDR3 has 11 amino acids. Per germline, CDR1 DFQATT and CDR2 SNEGSKA (reference sequence). V was clipped by 2 bases and J by 13 bases, with 11 bases between them. The CDR3 protein is CSARNPAGLFF. The DNA for the CDR3 is TGCAGTGCTAGAAACCCCGCGGGACTGTTTTTT.

The rearrangement uses TRBV12-3 or TRBV12-4 and TRBJ1-5; D remains ambiguous. CDR3 length: 15 residues. Trimming removed 5 bases from V and 4 bases from J, with 15 bases in between. CDR3 bases: TGTGCCAGCAGTCCCGGCCAGTGGGGAAATCAGCCCCAGCATTTT. This gives the protein CASSPGQWGNQPQHF.

This clonotype has a handful of counts. V gene TRBV4-2 combines with J gene TRBJ1-1, with a weak D call TRBD1 (5 bases). V was clipped by 0 bases and J by 4 bases, with 12 bases between them. The CDR3 sequence is 15 residues long. CDR1 and CDR2 (germline): LGHNA, YNFKEQ. The CDR3 spells CASSQEAQGFTEAFF. The DNA for the CDR3 is TGTGCCAGCAGCCAAGAAGCGCAGGGATTCACTGAAGCTTTCTTT.

This clonotype appeared a few times. The chain couples TRBV12-3 or TRBV12-4 to TRBJ2-1; D call uncertain. Trimming removed 7 bases at V and 10 bases at J, with 14 bases between. The CDR3 extends over 12 amino acids. The CDR3, as DNA: TGTGCCAGCACTCAGCCCCCCCGGGAGCAGTTCTTC. Its protein product is CASTQPPREQFF.

This clonotype was seen many times. The genes are TRBV5-1 and TRBJ2-7; D not resolved. Trimming took 4 bases from V and 0 from J, leaving 5 bases between them. Germline V gives CDR1 SGHRS, CDR2 YFSETQ. The CDR3 has 12 residues. The CDR3 here is CASSPASYEQYF. The CDR3 bases are TGCGCCAGCAGCCCTGCCTCCTACGAGCAGTACTTC. Variable domain in full (rest from reference TRBV5-1 and TRBJ2-7): KAGVTQTPRYLIKTRGQQVTLSCSPISGHRSVSWYQQTPGQGLQFLFEYFSETQRNKGNFPGRFSGRQFSNSRSEMNVSTLELGDSALYLCASSPASYEQYFGPGTRLTVT.

The sample holds a few counts of this clonotype. The chain is built from TRBV7-9 and TRBJ2-7, with 7 bases matching TRBD1. Germline V CDR1 and CDR2: SEHNR, FQNEAQ (reference sequence). The trim removed 6 bases at V and 1 base at J, leaving 6 bases unmatched. CDR3 length: 14 residues. CDR3 sequence: CASRATGVSYEQYF. The DNA of the CDR3 is TGTGCCAGCAGAGCTACAGGGGTATCCTACGAGCAGTACTTC.

This clonotype was found many times. V gene TRBV5-1 combines with J gene TRBJ2-7; 9 bases are a match to TRBD1. J was trimmed by 5 bases and V by 4 bases; bases with no gene match: 13. CDR3 length: 16 amino acids. The V gene's germline CDR1 is SGHRS and CDR2 YFSETQ. CDR3 protein: CASSVSGTGFVDEQYF. The CDR3, as DNA: TGCGCCAGCAGCGTCTCCGGGACAGGGTTCGTGGACGAGCAGTACTTC.

This clonotype has just a few counts. This chain links TRBV12-3 or TRBV12-4 with TRBJ1-1; D is uncertain. The V gene lost 2 bases and the J gene lost 0 bases, with 4 bases spanning the gap. CDR3 length: 13 amino acids. CDR3 sequence reads: CASSLMVNTEAFF. The CDR3 region has the DNA TGTGCCAGCAGTTTAATGGTGAACACTGAAGCTTTCTTT.

V and J are TRBV7-7 and TRBJ2-1; 13 nucleotides agree with TRBD2. The CDR3 length is 15 residues. Germline assignment: CDR1 SSHAT and CDR2 FNYEAQ (reference sequence). V lost 1 base, J lost 8 bases, and 2 bases stayed unmatched. The CDR3 here is CASSLGLAGGDEQFF. DNA of the CDR3: TGTGCCAGCAGCTTAGGACTAGCGGGAGGTGATGAGCAGTTCTTC.

This clonotype has a handful of counts. The chain recombines TRBV9 with TRBJ1-6; 7 bases fit TRBD1. In germline, CDR1 is SGDLS, CDR2 YYNGEE. The V gene end was trimmed by 0 bases and the J gene end by 6 bases; junction bases not matched to a gene: 6. The CDR3 has 16 amino acids. In nucleotides, the CDR3 is TGTGCCAGCAGCGTAGTGTCCGGGACAGCTAATTCACCCCTCCACTTT. This sequence encodes CASSVVSGTANSPLHF. The whole variable domain, remainder taken from reference TRBV9 and TRBJ1-6, is DSGVTQTPKHLITATGQRVTLRCSPRSGDLSVYWYQQSLDQGLQFLIQYYNGEERAKGNILERFSAQQFPDLHSELNLSSLELGDSALYFCASSVVSGTANSPLHFGNGTRLTVT.

The chain uses TRBV2 and TRBJ1-1, with 8 bases matching TRBD1. Germline V gene lookup returns CDR1 SNHLY and CDR2 FYNNEI. The junction had 7 bases not matched to a gene; V was cut back by 9 bases and J by 1 base. The CDR3 has 14 amino acids. The CDR3 spells CARATGAANTEAFF. In DNA, the CDR3 is TGTGCCAGGGCGACAGGGGCAGCGAACACTGAAGCTTTCTTT.

This clonotype was seen a handful of times. This chain joins TRBV5-1 and TRBJ2-2, with TRBD2 matching 9 bases. The CDR3 is 14 amino acids. Germline V lookup: CDR1 SGHRS, CDR2 YFSETQ. With 0 bases clipped from V and 8 bases from J, the junction kept 2 bases outside the gene matches. This chain's CDR3 is CASSLGLAEGELFF. The CDR3 DNA reads as TGCGCCAGCAGCTTGGGACTAGCGGAGGGGGAGCTGTTTTTT.

The chain couples TRBV25-1 to TRBJ2-7; TRBD1 is a possible D gene (6 bases). Trimming pared 5 bases from V and 9 bases from J, leaving 26 bases between. The CDR3 consists of 16 residues. Germline CDR1 and CDR2: MGHDK and SYGVNS. The CDR3 region is CASSQPTTGIPPRQYF. The CDR3 DNA follows: TGTGCCAGCAGTCAACCTACTACAGGGATCCCCCCGAGGCAGTACTTC.

Ten or more counts support this clonotype. The chain combines TRBV24-1 with TRBJ1-5, with TRBD1 as a possible D gene (5 bases). CDR3 length: 15 amino acids. V lost 7 bases and J lost 4, with 16 bases in between. Germline CDR1 is KGHDR and CDR2 is SFDVKD. The CDR3 region has the DNA TGTGCCACCAGCGCATCTGACAGTGGTAATCAGCCCCAGCATTTT. Its protein is CATSASDSGNQPQHF.

V usage is TRBV15 and J usage is TRBJ1-1; no firm D call. Deletions cut 1 base from V and 5 bases from J, with 8 bases between. Germline loops: CDR1 LNHNV, CDR2 YYDKDF (reference sequence). CDR3 size: 13 residues. CDR3 region: CATSRVGWTEAFF. The CDR3 DNA follows: TGTGCCACCAGCAGAGTGGGGTGGACTGAAGCTTTCTTT.

Worth noting for this clonotype: This may come from a read error, since a much larger clone is one base off. The rearrangement joins TRBV7-2 to TRBJ1-2; 8 bases line up with TRBD1. This CDR3 is built from 14 residues. V lost 5 bases to trimming and J lost 4 bases; unmatched junction nucleotides: 6. From germline, CDR1 is SGHTA and CDR2 FQGNSA. The DNA for the CDR3 is TGTGCCAGCAGCCCGGACAGGGTGGGCTATGGCTACACCTTC. Translation gives CASSPDRVGYGYTF.